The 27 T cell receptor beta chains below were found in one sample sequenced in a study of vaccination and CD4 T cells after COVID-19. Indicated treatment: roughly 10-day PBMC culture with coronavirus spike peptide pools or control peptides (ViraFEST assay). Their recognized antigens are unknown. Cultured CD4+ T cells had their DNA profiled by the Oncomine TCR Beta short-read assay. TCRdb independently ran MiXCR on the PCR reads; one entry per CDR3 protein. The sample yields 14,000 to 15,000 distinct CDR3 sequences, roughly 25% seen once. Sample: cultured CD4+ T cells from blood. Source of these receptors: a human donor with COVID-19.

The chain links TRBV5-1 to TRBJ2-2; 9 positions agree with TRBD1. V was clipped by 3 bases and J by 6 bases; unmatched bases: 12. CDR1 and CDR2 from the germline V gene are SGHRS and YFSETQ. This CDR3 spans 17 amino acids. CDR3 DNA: TGCGCCAGCAGCTCGCGGCCGGGACAGGGCCAAGCCGGGGAGCTGTTTTTT. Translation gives CASSSRPGQGQAGELFF.

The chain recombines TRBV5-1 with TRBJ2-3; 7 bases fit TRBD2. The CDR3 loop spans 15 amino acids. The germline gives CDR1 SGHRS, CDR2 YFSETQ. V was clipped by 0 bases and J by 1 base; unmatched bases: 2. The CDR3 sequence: CASSLEAGGTDTQYF. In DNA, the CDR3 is TGCGCCAGCAGCTTGGAGGCGGGGGGCACAGATACGCAGTATTTT. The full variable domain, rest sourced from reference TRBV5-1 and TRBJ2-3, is KAGVTQTPRYLIKTRGQQVTLSCSPISGHRSVSWYQQTPGQGLQFLFEYFSETQRNKGNFPGRFSGRQFSNSRSEMNVSTLELGDSALYLCASSLEAGGTDTQYFGPGTRLTVL.

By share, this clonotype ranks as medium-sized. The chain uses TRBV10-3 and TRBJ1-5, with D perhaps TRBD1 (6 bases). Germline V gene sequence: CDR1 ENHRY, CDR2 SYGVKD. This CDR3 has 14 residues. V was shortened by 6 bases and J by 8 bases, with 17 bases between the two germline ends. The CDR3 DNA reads TGTGCCATCAGCGCGGGACACCGAATCGAGCCCCAGCATTTT. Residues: CAISAGHRIEPQHF.

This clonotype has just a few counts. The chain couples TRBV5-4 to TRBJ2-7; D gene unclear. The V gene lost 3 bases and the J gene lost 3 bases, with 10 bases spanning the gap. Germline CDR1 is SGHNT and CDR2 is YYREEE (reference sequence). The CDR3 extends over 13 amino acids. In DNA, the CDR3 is TGTGCCAGCAGCTCCTCTCAAAGCTACGAGCAGTACTTC. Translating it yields CASSSSQSYEQYF.

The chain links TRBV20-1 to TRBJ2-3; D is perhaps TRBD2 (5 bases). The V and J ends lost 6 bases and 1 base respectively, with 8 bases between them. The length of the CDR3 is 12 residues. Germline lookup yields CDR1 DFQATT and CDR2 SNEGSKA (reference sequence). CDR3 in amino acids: CSAPEGTDTQYF. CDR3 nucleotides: TGCAGTGCGCCGGAGGGCACAGATACGCAGTATTTT.

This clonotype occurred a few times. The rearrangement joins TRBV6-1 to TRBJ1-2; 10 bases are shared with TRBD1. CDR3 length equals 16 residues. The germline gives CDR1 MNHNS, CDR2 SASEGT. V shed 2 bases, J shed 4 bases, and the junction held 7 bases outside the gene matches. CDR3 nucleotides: TGTGCCAGCAGTGAATCGGGACAGGGGTTTGGCTATGGCTACACCTTC. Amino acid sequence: CASSESGQGFGYGYTF.

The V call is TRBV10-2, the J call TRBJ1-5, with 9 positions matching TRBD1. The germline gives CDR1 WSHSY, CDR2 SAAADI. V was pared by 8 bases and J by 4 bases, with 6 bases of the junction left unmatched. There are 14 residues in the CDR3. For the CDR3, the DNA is TGCGCCAGCCCCGGACAGGGGAGAAATCAGCCCCAGCATTTT. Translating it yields CASPGQGRNQPQHF.

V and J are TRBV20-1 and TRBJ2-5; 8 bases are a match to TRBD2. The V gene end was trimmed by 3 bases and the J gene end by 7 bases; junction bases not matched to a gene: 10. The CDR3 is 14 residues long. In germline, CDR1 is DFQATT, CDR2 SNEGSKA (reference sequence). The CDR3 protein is CSASGAGETWTQYF. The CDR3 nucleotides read TGCAGTGCTAGTGGAGCGGGGGAGACTTGGACCCAGTACTTC.

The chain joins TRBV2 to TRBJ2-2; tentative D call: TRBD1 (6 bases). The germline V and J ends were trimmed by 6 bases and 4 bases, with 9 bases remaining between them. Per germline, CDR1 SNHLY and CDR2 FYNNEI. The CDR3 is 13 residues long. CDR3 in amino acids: CASRAQGTGELFF. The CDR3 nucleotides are TGTGCCAGCAGGGCACAGGGCACCGGGGAGCTGTTTTTT.

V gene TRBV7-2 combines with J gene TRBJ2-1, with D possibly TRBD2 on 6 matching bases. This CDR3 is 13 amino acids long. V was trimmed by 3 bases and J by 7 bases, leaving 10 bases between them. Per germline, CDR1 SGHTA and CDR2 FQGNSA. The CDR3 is CASSFSTSNEQFF. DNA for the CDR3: TGTGCCAGCAGCTTCTCGACTAGTAATGAGCAGTTCTTC. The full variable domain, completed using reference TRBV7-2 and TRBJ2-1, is GAGVSQSPSNKVTEKGKDVELRCDPISGHTALYWYRQSLGQGLEFLIYFQGNSAPDKSGLPSDRFSAERTGGSVSTLTIQRTQQEDSAVYLCASSFSTSNEQFFGPGTRLTVL.

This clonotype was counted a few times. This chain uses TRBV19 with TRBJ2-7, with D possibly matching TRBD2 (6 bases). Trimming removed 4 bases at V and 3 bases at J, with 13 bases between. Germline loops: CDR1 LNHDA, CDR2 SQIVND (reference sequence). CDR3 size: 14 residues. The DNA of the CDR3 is TGTGCCAGTAGTAGGCGGGACCCTATCTACGAGCAGTACTTC. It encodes CASSRRDPIYEQYF.

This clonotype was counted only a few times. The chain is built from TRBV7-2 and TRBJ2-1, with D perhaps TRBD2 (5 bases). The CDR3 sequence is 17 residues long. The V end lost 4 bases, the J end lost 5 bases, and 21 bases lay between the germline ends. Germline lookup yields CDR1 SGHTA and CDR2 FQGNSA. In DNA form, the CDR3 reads TGTGCCAGCAGCTCCACCGGGCCGGGGTCTCTTCACAATGAGCAGTTCTTC. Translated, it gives CASSSTGPGSLHNEQFF. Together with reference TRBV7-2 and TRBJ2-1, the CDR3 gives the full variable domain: GAGVSQSPSNKVTEKGKDVELRCDPISGHTALYWYRQSLGQGLEFLIYFQGNSAPDKSGLPSDRFSAERTGGSVSTLTIQRTQQEDSAVYLCASSSTGPGSLHNEQFFGPGTRLTVL.

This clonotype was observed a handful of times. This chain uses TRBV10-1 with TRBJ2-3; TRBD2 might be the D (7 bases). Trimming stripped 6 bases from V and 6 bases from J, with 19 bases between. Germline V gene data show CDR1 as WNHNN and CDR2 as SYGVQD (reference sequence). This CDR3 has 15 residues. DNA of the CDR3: TGCGCCAGCAGGCGATACAGGGAGGGTTGGGATACGCAGTATTTT. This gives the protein CASRRYREGWDTQYF.

The CDR3 spells CASREDRGEQPQHF. CDR3 in DNA: TGTGCCAGCAGGGAAGACAGGGGAGAGCAGCCCCAGCATTTT. This chain uses TRBV12-3 or TRBV12-4 with TRBJ1-5, with 8 bases matching TRBD1. Unmatched junction bases numbered 8, after V lost 6 bases and J lost 7 bases. This CDR3 has 14 residues.

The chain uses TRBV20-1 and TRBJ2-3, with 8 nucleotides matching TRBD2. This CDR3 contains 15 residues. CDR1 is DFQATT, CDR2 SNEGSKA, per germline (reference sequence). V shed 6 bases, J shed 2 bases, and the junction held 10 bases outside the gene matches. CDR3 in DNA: TGCAGTGCATCGAGAGCGGGGGAACTCACAGATACGCAGTATTTT. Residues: CSASRAGELTDTQYF.

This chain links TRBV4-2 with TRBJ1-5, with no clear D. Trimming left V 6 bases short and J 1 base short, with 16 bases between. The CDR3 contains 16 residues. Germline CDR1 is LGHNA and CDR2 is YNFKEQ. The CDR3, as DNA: TGTGCCAGCAGTGGGAGTAGCTCCATAAGCAATCAGCCCCAGCATTTT. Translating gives CASSGSSSISNQPQHF.

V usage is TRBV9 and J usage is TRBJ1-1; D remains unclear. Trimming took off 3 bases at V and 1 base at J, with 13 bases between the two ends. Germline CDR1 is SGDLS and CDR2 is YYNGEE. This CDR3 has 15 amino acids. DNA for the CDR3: TGTGCCAGCAGCGCGATCACGACGGGGAACACTGAAGCTTTCTTT. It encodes CASSAITTGNTEAFF.

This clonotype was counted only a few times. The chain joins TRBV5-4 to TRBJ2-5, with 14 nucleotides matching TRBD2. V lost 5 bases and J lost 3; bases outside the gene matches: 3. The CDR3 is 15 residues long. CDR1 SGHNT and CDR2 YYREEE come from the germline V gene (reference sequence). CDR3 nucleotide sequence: TGTGCCAGCAGGAAGGGACTAGCGGGGGAAGAGACCCAGTACTTC. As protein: CASRKGLAGEETQYF.

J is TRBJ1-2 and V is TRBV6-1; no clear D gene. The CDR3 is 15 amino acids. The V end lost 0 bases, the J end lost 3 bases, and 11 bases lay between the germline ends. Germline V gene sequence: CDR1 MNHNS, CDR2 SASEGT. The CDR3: CASSEAGLYDYGYTF. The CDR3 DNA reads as TGTGCCAGCAGTGAAGCAGGGCTGTATGACTATGGCTACACCTTC.

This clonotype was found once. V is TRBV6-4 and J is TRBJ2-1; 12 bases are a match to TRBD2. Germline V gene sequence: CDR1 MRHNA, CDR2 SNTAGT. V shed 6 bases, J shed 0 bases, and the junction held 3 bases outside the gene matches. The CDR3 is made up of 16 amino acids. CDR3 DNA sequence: TGTGCCAGCAGAACTAGCGGGGGGAGCTCCTACAATGAGCAGTTCTTC. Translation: CASRTSGGSSYNEQFF.

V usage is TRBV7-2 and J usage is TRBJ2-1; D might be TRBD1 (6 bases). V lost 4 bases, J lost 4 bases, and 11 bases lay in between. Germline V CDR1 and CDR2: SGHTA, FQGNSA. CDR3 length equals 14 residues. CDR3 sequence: CASSWDTGYNEQFF. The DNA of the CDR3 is TGTGCCAGCAGCTGGGACACAGGGTACAATGAGCAGTTCTTC.

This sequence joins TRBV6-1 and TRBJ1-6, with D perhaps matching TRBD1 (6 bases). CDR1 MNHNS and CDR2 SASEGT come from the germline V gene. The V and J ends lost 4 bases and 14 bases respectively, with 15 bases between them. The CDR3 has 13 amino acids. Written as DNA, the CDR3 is TGTGCCAGCAGTGGAAACAGGGCTGGGTCCCTCCACTTT. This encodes CASSGNRAGSLHF.

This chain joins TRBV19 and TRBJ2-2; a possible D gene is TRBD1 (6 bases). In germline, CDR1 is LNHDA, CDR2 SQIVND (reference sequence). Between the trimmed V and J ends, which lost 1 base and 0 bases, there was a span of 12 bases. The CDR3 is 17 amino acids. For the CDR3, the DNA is TGTGCCAGTAGTATAGTCGGCAGGGGCGCGAACACCGGGGAGCTGTTTTTT. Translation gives CASSIVGRGANTGELFF.

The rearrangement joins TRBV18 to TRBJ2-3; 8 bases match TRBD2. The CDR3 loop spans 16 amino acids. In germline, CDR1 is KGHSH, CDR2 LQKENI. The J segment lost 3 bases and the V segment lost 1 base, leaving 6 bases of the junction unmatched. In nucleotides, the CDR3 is TGTGCCAGCTCACCACTAGCGGGGAGTGAGACAGATACGCAGTATTTT. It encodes CASSPLAGSETDTQYF.

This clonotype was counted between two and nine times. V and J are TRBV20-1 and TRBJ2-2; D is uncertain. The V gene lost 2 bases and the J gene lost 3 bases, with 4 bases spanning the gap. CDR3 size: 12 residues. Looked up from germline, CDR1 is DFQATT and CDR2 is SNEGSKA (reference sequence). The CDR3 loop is CSARHYTGELFF. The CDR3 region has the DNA TGCAGTGCTAGACATTACACCGGGGAGCTGTTTTTT.

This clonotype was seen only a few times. The CDR3 spells CASSPRIGSSGELFF. Written as DNA, the CDR3 is TGTGCCAGCAGCCCCCGGATCGGGTCATCTGGGGAGCTGTTTTTT. The chain couples TRBV11-3 to TRBJ2-2; D is unclear. Germline loops: CDR1 SGHNT, CDR2 YENEEA. Deletions cut 5 bases from V and 8 bases from J, with 18 bases between. The CDR3 consists of 15 residues.

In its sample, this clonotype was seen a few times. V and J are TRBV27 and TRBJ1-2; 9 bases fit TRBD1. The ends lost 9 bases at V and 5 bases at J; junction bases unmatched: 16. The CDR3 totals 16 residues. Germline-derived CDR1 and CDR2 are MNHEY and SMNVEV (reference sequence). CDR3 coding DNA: TGTGCCAGTAAACGCCTGTTTACCGGGACAGGGTATGGCTACACCTTC. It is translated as CASKRLFTGTGYGYTF.